This section outlines one T cell receptor beta chain sequence together with its context. This record belongs to a study of glioma-infiltrating T cells after dendritic cell vaccination. The CDR3 runs 17 residues. Germline V gives CDR1 MGHRA, CDR2 YSYEKL. V trimming: 5 bases; J trimming: 6 bases; junction bases outside the gene matches: 14. Time point denoted: after dendritic cell vaccination, including at tumor progression/relapse. Isocitrate dehydrogenase mutation was absent in all glioblastoma patients. The protocol was immunoSEQ multiplex PCR, while the TCRdb copy is restricted to in-frame clones and leaves out a portion. Of about 99,000 clones in the sample, 80% are singletons; the top ten hold roughly 5.3%.

This material consisted of blood, taken after dendritic cell vaccination. The chain links TRBV4-1 to TRBJ1-4; 8 bases agree with TRBD1. The sequence derives from a human donor with glioblastoma. The CDR3 nucleotides read TGCGCCAGCAGCTCCGGGATAGGAACAGGGGGGGATGAAAAACTGTTTTTT. It encodes CASSSGIGTGGDEKLFF.